The source of this T cell receptor (beta chain) is a study of blood T cell repertoires in COVID-19. Background on the study: Researchers got acute and convalescent COVID-19 samples from the United States, Italy and Spain.

Residents of approximately 25 US areas, aged roughly 18 to 89 years, made up the participants. Cohorts were based on clinical histories the participants reported. In the original analysis: Amplification of reference gene primers provided the estimated nucleated cell counts. Only in-frame clones appear in the TCRdb table, and some are missing; sequencing was by immunoSEQ multiplex PCR. V, J and clone size reflect that table, while D and trimming were determined from the DNA. Of roughly 250,000 clones listed, roughly 90% are singletons. In germline, CDR1 is MNHNS, CDR2 SASEGT. V was trimmed by 2 bases and J by 5 bases, leaving 8 bases between them. This CDR3 contains 13 residues.

Specimen: PBMCs or T cells enriched from blood (not recorded which). The receptor was derived from a woman aged 30 to 39 with acute COVID-19. This sequence joins TRBV6-1 and TRBJ2-3; D remains unclear. CDR3 sequence: CASSEPPVDTQYF. CDR3 DNA sequence: TGTGCCAGCAGTGAACCCCCGGTAGATACGCAGTATTTT.